A selection of T cell receptor beta chains follows, all from one sample in a study of blood T cell repertoires in COVID-19. TCRdb's table, derived via immunoSEQ multiplex PCR, lists solely in-frame clones and lacks some. Among 200,000 to 250,000 clones listed, around 84% were seen once. Sequenced sample: peripheral blood. These receptors all come from a woman aged 70 to 79 with active or convalescent COVID-19. The CDR3 runs from the conserved cysteine through the conserved F or W. The D gene is left open where the match is weak. The size field is filled for only some rows; it gives once, few, many or a size class.

cdr3_aa | cdr3_nt | j_call | v_call | clone_size | d_call
CASSVRGTGNSPLHF | TGTGCCAGCAGCGTTCGGGGGACAGGCAATTCACCCCTCCACTTT | TRBJ1-6 | TRBV9 | . | TRBD1
CASSKALGGEDTGELFF | TGTGCCAGCAGCAAAGCGCTGGGAGGGGAAGACACCGGGGAGCTGTTTTTT | TRBJ2-2 | TRBV21-1 | . | .
CASSAQIGQETQYF | TGTGCCAGCAGCGCCCAAATCGGCCAAGAGACCCAGTACTTC | TRBJ2-5 | TRBV7-2 | . | .
CASSSPLGGTDTQYF | TGTGCCAGCAGTTCCCCCCTAGGGGGCACAGATACGCAGTATTTT | TRBJ2-3 | TRBV25-1 | . | .
CASSGQGGSAGPYEQYF | TGTGCCAGCAGCGGACAGGGTGGTTCTGCGGGGCCCTACGAGCAGTACTTC | TRBJ2-7 | TRBV9 | once | .
CASSGQGINQPQHF | TGTGCCAGCAGTGGGCAGGGAATCAATCAGCCCCAGCATTTT | TRBJ1-5 | TRBV2 | . | .
CASSPGEGYTF | TGTGCCAGCAGTCCTGGGGAGGGCTACACCTTC | TRBJ1-2 | TRBV12-3/TRBV12-4 | many | .
CASSLRATGSNQPQHF | TGTGCCAGCAGCTTACGGGCGACAGGGAGCAATCAGCCCCAGCATTTT | TRBJ1-5 | TRBV11-2 | . | TRBD1
CASSPYAGDHQPQHF | TGTGCCAGCTCACCATATGCAGGGGACCATCAGCCCCAGCATTTT | TRBJ1-5 | TRBV18 | . | .
CASSQPIRVKSTDTQYF | TGTGCCAGCAGCCAACCGATCAGGGTGAAGTCCACAGATACGCAGTATTTT | TRBJ2-3 | TRBV14 | . | .
CASSVTDSPDTEAFF | TGTGCCAGCAGCGTAACGGACAGTCCAGACACTGAAGCTTTCTTT | TRBJ1-1 | TRBV9 | . | .
CASSQGGDRYGYTF | TGTGCCAGCAGCCAGGGGGGGGATCGCTATGGCTACACCTTC | TRBJ1-2 | TRBV14 | . | .
CASSPRQGAYYGYTF | TGTGCCAGCAGCCCCAGACAGGGGGCTTACTATGGCTACACCTTC | TRBJ1-2 | TRBV7-2 | . | TRBD1
CASTWTSGGAWETQYF | TGTGCCAGCACTTGGACTAGCGGGGGGGCCTGGGAGACCCAGTACTTC | TRBJ2-5 | TRBV11-2 | . | TRBD2
CASGLGQDYGYTF | TGTGCTAGTGGTTTGGGACAAGACTATGGCTACACCTTC | TRBJ1-2 | TRBV12-5 | few | .
CASSSQGGTEAFF | TGTGCCAGCAGTTCTCAGGGTGGCACTGAAGCTTTCTTT | TRBJ1-1 | TRBV6-4 | few | .
CASSLRLAGGPKQYF | TGTGCCAGCAGCCTCCGCCTAGCGGGGGGGCCGAAGCAGTATTTT | TRBJ2-3 | TRBV7-2 | . | TRBD2
CASSPRGGTVATDTQYF | TGTGCCAGCAGCCCTCGCGGGGGGACGGTGGCCACAGATACGCAGTATTTT | TRBJ2-3 | TRBV11-2 | . | TRBD2
CASSQEQGSYGYTF | TGCGCCAGCAGCCAGGAACAGGGGAGCTATGGCTACACCTTC | TRBJ1-2 | TRBV4-1 | . | TRBD1
CASSQGMVETSEKLFF | TGCGCCAGCAGCCAAGGGATGGTTGAGACTAGTGAAAAACTGTTTTTT | TRBJ1-4 | TRBV4-3 | . | .
CASRRGQGDYEQYF | TGCGCCAGCCGGAGAGGACAGGGAGACTACGAGCAGTACTTC | TRBJ2-7 | TRBV5-1 | . | TRBD1
CASSPSQGQEKLFF | TGTGCCAGCAGCCCTTCCCAGGGGCAAGAAAAACTGTTTTTT | TRBJ1-4 | TRBV7-9 | few | .
CASSLGTVAKNIQYF | TGTGCCAGCAGTTTAGGGACAGTAGCCAAAAACATTCAGTACTTC | TRBJ2-4 | TRBV27 | . | TRBD1
CASSSGRGFSYNEQFF | TGCGCCAGCAGCTCAGGGCGGGGGTTCTCCTACAATGAGCAGTTCTTC | TRBJ2-1 | TRBV5-1 | . | TRBD2
CASSPPDTAGRSFF | TGTGCCAGCAGTCCCCCTGACACGGCAGGGCGCTCCTTCTTC | TRBJ2-1 | TRBV6-2/TRBV6-3 | . | .
CASRSWGEMNTEAFF | TGTGCCAGCAGGTCATGGGGGGAGATGAACACTGAAGCTTTCTTT | TRBJ1-1 | TRBV2 | . | .
CASSLAGTGVSSYEQYF | TGCGCCAGCAGCTTGGCCGGGACAGGCGTCAGCTCCTACGAGCAGTACTTC | TRBJ2-7 | TRBV5-1 | . | TRBD1
CASSYGGAATNEKLFF | TGTGCCAGCAGTTACGGCGGGGCTGCAACTAATGAAAAACTGTTTTTT | TRBJ1-4 | TRBV6-6 | . | .
CASSISGAEAFF | TGTGCCAGTAGTATATCCGGAGCTGAAGCTTTCTTT | TRBJ1-1 | TRBV19 | few | .
CASSSHRGQSGYTF | TGTGCCAGCAGTAGCCACAGGGGGCAAAGCGGCTACACCTTC | TRBJ1-2 | TRBV27 | few | TRBD1
CASSFQGNYGYTF | TGTGCCAGCAGCTTCCAGGGTAACTATGGCTACACCTTC | TRBJ1-2 | TRBV7-9 | . | .
CASSQRQGRDSPLHF | TGTGCCAGCAGCCAAAGACAGGGAAGGGATTCACCCCTCCACTTT | TRBJ1-6 | TRBV9 | . | TRBD1